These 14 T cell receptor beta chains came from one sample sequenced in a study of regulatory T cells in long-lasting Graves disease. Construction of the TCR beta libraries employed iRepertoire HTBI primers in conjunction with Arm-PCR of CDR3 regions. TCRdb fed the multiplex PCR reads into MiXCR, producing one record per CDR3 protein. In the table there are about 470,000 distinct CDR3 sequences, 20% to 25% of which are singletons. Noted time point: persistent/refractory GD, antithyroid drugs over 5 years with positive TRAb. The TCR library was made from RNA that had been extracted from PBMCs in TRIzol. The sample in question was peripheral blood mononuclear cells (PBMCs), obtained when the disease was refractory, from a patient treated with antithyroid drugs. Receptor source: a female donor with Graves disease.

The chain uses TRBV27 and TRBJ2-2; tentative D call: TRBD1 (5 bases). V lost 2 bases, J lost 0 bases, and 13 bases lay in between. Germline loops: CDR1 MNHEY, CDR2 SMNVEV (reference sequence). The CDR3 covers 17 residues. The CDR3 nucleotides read TGTGCCAGCAGTTTAGGGGCTACCAAAGCGAACACCGGGGAGCTGTTTTTT. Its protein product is CASSLGATKANTGELFF.

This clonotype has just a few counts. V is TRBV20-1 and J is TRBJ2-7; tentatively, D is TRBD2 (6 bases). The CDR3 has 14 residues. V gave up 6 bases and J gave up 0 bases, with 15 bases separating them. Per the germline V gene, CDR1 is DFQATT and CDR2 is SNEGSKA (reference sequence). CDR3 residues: CSALLAQSSYEQYF. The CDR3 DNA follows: TGCAGTGCCTTACTAGCTCAGAGCTCCTACGAGCAGTACTTC.

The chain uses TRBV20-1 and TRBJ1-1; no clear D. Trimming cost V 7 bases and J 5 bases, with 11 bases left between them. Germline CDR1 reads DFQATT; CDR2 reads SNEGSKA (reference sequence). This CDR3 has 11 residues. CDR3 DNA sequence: TGCAGTGGGCGGTCTGGGACTGAAGCTTTCTTT. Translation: CSGRSGTEAFF.

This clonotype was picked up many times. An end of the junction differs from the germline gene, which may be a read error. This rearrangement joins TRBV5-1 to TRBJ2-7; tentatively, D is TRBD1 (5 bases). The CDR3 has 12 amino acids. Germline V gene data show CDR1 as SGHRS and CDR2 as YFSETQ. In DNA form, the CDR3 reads TGTGCCAGCAGCTCAGGGATCTACGAGCAGTACTTC. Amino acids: CASSSGIYEQYF. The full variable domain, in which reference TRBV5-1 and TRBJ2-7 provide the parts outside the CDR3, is KAGVTQTPRYLIKTRGQQVTLSCSPISGHRSVSWYQQTPGQGLQFLFEYFSETQRNKGNFPGRFSGRQFSNSRSEMNVSTLELGDSALYLCASSSGIYEQYFGPGTRLTVT.

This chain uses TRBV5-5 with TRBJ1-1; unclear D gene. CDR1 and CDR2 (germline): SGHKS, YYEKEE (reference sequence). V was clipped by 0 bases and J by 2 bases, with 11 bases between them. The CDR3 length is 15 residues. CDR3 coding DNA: TGTGCCAGCAGCTTGGTGAGTGTGGGTAACACTGAAGCTTTCTTT. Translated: CASSLVSVGNTEAFF.

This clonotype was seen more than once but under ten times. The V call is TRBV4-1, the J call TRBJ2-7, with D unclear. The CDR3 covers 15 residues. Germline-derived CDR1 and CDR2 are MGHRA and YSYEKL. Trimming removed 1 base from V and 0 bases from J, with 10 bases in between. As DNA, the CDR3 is TGCGCCAGCAGCCAAGGACCGGACCTCTCCTACGAGCAGTACTTC. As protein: CASSQGPDLSYEQYF.

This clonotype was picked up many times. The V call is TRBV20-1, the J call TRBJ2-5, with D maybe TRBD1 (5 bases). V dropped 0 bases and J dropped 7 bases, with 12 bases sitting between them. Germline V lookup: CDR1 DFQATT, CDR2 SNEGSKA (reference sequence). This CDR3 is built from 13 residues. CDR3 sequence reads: CSARDRGRRTQYF. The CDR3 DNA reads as TGCAGTGCTAGAGATAGGGGAAGGAGGACCCAGTACTTC.

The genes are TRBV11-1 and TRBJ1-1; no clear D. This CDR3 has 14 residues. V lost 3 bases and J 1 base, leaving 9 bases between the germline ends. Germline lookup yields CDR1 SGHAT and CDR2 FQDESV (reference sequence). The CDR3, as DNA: TGTGCCAGCAGCTTTATCCAGGCGAACACTGAAGCTTTCTTT. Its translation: CASSFIQANTEAFF. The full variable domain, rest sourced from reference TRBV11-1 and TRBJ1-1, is EAEVAQSPRYKITEKSQAVAFWCDPISGHATLYWYRQILGQGPELLVQFQDESVVDDSQLPKDRFSAERLKGVDSTLKIQPAELGDSAMYLCASSFIQANTEAFFGQGTRLTVV.

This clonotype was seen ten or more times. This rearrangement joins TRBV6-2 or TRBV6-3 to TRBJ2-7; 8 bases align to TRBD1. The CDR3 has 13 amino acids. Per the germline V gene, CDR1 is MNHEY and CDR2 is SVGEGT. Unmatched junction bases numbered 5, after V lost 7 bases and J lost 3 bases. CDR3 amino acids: CASKGTGGYEQYF. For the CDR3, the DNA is TGTGCCAGCAAGGGGACAGGAGGCTACGAGCAGTACTTC.

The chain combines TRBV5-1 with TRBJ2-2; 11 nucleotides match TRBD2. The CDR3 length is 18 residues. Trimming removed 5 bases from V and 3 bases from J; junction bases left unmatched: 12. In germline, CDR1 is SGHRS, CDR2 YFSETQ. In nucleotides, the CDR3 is TGCGCCAGCAGAATGGGCCCACTAGCGGGAGCCTACACCGGGGAGCTGTTTTTT. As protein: CASRMGPLAGAYTGELFF. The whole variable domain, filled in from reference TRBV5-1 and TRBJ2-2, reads KAGVTQTPRYLIKTRGQQVTLSCSPISGHRSVSWYQQTPGQGLQFLFEYFSETQRNKGNFPGRFSGRQFSNSRSEMNVSTLELGDSALYLCASRMGPLAGAYTGELFFGEGSRLTVL.

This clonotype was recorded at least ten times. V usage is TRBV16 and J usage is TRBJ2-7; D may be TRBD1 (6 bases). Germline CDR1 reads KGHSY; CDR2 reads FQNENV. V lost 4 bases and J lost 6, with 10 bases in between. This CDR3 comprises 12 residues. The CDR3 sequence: CASSPPRGEQYF. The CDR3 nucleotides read TGTGCCAGCAGCCCCCCCAGGGGCGAGCAGTACTTC.

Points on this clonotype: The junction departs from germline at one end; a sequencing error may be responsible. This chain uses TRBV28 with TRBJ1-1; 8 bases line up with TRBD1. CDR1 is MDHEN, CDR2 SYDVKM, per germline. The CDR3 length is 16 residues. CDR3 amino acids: CASTLPWDRPNTEAFF. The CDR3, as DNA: TGTGCTAGCACCCTCCCGTGGGACAGGCCGAACACTGAAGCTTTCTTT.

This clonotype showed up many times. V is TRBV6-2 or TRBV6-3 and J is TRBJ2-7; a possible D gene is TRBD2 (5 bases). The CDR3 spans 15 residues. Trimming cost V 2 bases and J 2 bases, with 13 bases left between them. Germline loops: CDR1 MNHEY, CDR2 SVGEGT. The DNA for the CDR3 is TGTGCCAGCAGTTACAGGAGCGGCTATACCTACGAGCAGTACTTC. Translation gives CASSYRSGYTYEQYF.

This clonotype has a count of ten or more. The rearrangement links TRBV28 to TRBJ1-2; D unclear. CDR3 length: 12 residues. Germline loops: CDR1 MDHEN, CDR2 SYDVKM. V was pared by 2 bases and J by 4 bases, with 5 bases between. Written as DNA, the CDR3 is TGTGCCAGCAGTTTAGGTCGCTATGGCTACACCTTC. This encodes CASSLGRYGYTF.